This T cell receptor (beta chain) was found in a study of liver allograft versus peripheral blood T cells. Study details: Blood and transplanted-liver T cell receptor repertoires from recipients were compared.

Study results and limitations: Intra-allograft T cell receptor repertoires in the liver reportedly differed from peripheral blood repertoires.

The CDR3 extends over 15 amino acids. Trimming left V 3 bases short and J 2 bases short, with 14 bases between. The V gene's germline CDR1 is MDHEN and CDR2 SYDVKM. As regards this clonotype: Its matching antigen is unknown.

Using its own MiXCR run on the reads, TCRdb lists one record per CDR3 protein. The repertoire holds 6,000 or so distinct CDR3 sequences, with roughly 16% as singletons. J is TRBJ2-7 and V is TRBV28, with D maybe TRBD2 (5 bases). This TCR derives from a human patient who had a liver transplant. Part of the T cell pool may stem from the graft donor. The DNA for the CDR3 is TGTGCCAGCAGTTTCTTGACTTCCGGGGCCTACGAGCAGTACTTC. Encoded protein: CASSFLTSGAYEQYF. The full variable domain, rest sourced from reference TRBV28 and TRBJ2-7, is DVKVTQSSRYLVKRTGEKVFLECVQDMDHENMFWYRQDPGLGLRLIYFSYDVKMKEKGDIPEGYSVSREKKERFSLILESASTNQTSMYLCASSFLTSGAYEQYFGPGTRLTVT.